The rows below give T cell receptor beta chains drawn from one sample of a study of cytomegalovirus exposure and HLA in healthy donors. This table comes from immunoSEQ multiplex PCR, and its TCRdb copy is limited to in-frame clones, with some not included. The repertoire consists of some 140,000 clones, with roughly three quarters occurring once and the leading ten covering roughly 2%. Sequenced material: PBMCs. These receptors were obtained from a man younger than 45 in good health and CMV-seronegative. Each CDR3 is given with its conserved first and last residue. Each record gives: J gene, D gene, V gene, clone size, CDR3 DNA, CDR3 protein. A D gene is named only where the DNA matches it firmly. Not every row has a clone size; where given, it reads once, few, many or a size class.

j_gene: TRBJ1-4
d_gene: .
v_gene: TRBV27
abundance: .
CDR3nt: TGTGCCAGCAGTCCCCAATCCCCAGCAACTAATGAAAAACTGTTTTTT
CDR3aa: CASSPQSPATNEKLFF

j_gene: TRBJ1-3
d_gene: TRBD1
v_gene: TRBV18
abundance: once
CDR3nt: TGTGCCAGCTCACCTTTCGACAGGGCGGCTGGAAACACCATATATTTT
CDR3aa: CASSPFDRAAGNTIYF

j_gene: TRBJ2-7
d_gene: .
v_gene: TRBV2
abundance: .
CDR3nt: TGTGCCAGCAGTTCCTCAGCGGGCCTCTACGAGCAGTACTTC
CDR3aa: CASSSSAGLYEQYF

j_gene: TRBJ1-5
d_gene: TRBD1
v_gene: TRBV18
abundance: few
CDR3nt: TGTGCCAGCTCATCTGGGACAGAGAATCAGCCCCAGCATTTT
CDR3aa: CASSSGTENQPQHF

j_gene: TRBJ2-5
d_gene: TRBD2
v_gene: TRBV5-4
abundance: once
CDR3nt: TGTGCCAGCAGCTCCGGGGTAGCGGGACGGGAGACCCAGTACTTC
CDR3aa: CASSSGVAGRETQYF

j_gene: TRBJ2-7
d_gene: TRBD2
v_gene: TRBV27
abundance: .
CDR3nt: TGTGCCAGCAGTTTAGCAGCGGGGTCCCACGAGCAGTACTTC
CDR3aa: CASSLAAGSHEQYF

j_gene: TRBJ2-7
d_gene: .
v_gene: TRBV6-1
abundance: few
CDR3nt: TGTGCCAGCAGTGGAAGGGGGAGCTCCTACGAGCAGTACTTC
CDR3aa: CASSGRGSSYEQYF

j_gene: TRBJ2-3
d_gene: TRBD1
v_gene: TRBV6-5
abundance: .
CDR3nt: TGTGCCAGTAGGGGGCGAGGAGATACGCAGTATTTT
CDR3aa: CASRGRGDTQYF

j_gene: TRBJ1-4
d_gene: .
v_gene: TRBV6-1
abundance: .
CDR3nt: TGTGCCAGCAGTGAAAGCTGGGGCGCAGATGAAAAACTGTTTTTT
CDR3aa: CASSESWGADEKLFF

j_gene: TRBJ2-1
d_gene: TRBD2
v_gene: TRBV4-1
abundance: .
CDR3nt: TGCGCCAGCAGCCGAGCGGGACTAGCGGTCCTGGGCAATGAGCAGTTCTTC
CDR3aa: CASSRAGLAVLGNEQFF

j_gene: TRBJ2-3
d_gene: .
v_gene: TRBV5-1
abundance: .
CDR3nt: TGCGCCAGCAGCTTGGGGACAGCTACTAGCACAGATACGCAGTATTTT
CDR3aa: CASSLGTATSTDTQYF

j_gene: TRBJ1-1
d_gene: .
v_gene: TRBV28
abundance: .
CDR3nt: TGTGCCAGCAGGGCAAACACTGAAGCTTTCTTT
CDR3aa: CASRANTEAFF

j_gene: TRBJ2-3
d_gene: TRBD2
v_gene: TRBV2
abundance: .
CDR3nt: TGTGCCAGCAGTCAACTAGCGACTAGCACAGATACGCAGTATTTT
CDR3aa: CASSQLATSTDTQYF

j_gene: TRBJ1-3
d_gene: TRBD1
v_gene: TRBV7-6
abundance: .
CDR3nt: TGTGCCAGCAGCTTGCAGACAGGGGTTGGAAACACCATATATTTT
CDR3aa: CASSLQTGVGNTIYF

j_gene: TRBJ2-2
d_gene: TRBD2
v_gene: TRBV12-5
abundance: .
CDR3nt: TGTGCTAGTGGTGCCCGGATAGCGGGAGGGACCGGGGAGCTGTTTTTT
CDR3aa: CASGARIAGGTGELFF

j_gene: TRBJ2-3
d_gene: TRBD1
v_gene: TRBV6-5
abundance: .
CDR3nt: TGTGCCAGCAGTCGGACAGGGGCGCAGTATTTT
CDR3aa: CASSRTGAQYF

j_gene: TRBJ2-7
d_gene: .
v_gene: TRBV12-5
abundance: .
CDR3nt: TGTGCTAGTGGTTTTCGGGGGAGCGAGCAGTACTTC
CDR3aa: CASGFRGSEQYF

j_gene: TRBJ2-7
d_gene: TRBD1
v_gene: TRBV5-1
abundance: .
CDR3nt: TGCGCCAGCAGCACCGGACAGGGTCCTTACGAGCAGTACTTC
CDR3aa: CASSTGQGPYEQYF

j_gene: TRBJ1-5
d_gene: TRBD1
v_gene: TRBV6-5
abundance: .
CDR3nt: TGTGCCAGCAGTTACACTAGGGGGCATCAGCCCCAGCATTTT
CDR3aa: CASSYTRGHQPQHF

j_gene: TRBJ1-2
d_gene: TRBD1
v_gene: TRBV6-4
abundance: .
CDR3nt: TGTGCCAGCAGCATTCTGGACAGGAGCGGCTACACCTTC
CDR3aa: CASSILDRSGYTF

j_gene: TRBJ2-6
d_gene: .
v_gene: TRBV28
abundance: .
CDR3nt: TGTGCCAGCAGTCAACAACCCTCAGGGGTCGGGGCCAACGTCCTGACTTTC
CDR3aa: CASSQQPSGVGANVLTF

j_gene: TRBJ2-2
d_gene: TRBD1
v_gene: TRBV2
abundance: .
CDR3nt: TGTGCCAGCAGCGGGGACAGGGGGGTGACCGGGGAGCTGTTTTTT
CDR3aa: CASSGDRGVTGELFF

j_gene: TRBJ2-7
d_gene: .
v_gene: TRBV7-9
abundance: .
CDR3nt: TGTGCCAGCAGCACCTGGACCAGGGATTACGAGCAGTACTTC
CDR3aa: CASSTWTRDYEQYF

j_gene: TRBJ2-5
d_gene: TRBD2
v_gene: TRBV29-1
abundance: .
CDR3nt: TGCAGCGTCCCTTTTTACGCAGCGGGAGGGGAGACCCAGTACTTC
CDR3aa: CSVPFYAAGGETQYF